The source of this T cell receptor (beta chain) is a study of T-cell reconstitution after alpha-beta-depleted transplantation in children. This clonotype was seen only a few times. Its antigen is undetermined. The J segment lost 1 base and the V segment lost 8 bases, leaving 9 bases of the junction unmatched. Germline V lookup: CDR1 MNHEY, CDR2 SMNVEV (reference sequence). CDR3 length: 15 amino acids. Unique molecular identifiers were used to barcode this TCRbeta library. One entry per CDR3 protein results from TCRdb running MiXCR on the PCR reads. The repertoire holds around 440,000 distinct CDR3 sequences, with around 16% as singletons. Study observations and caveats: Diversity and T-cell counts at one year after transplant derived mostly from new T cells. By about two months after transplant, alpha-beta T cells reportedly arose from several hundred graft clones that had expanded. At day 60, the high TCRbeta diversity found in some patients originated from recipient T cells and thymic progenitors that had survived.

The receptor comes from a boy less than two years old who had a stem cell transplant for Wiskott-Aldrich syndrome, so the T cells may come from the graft donor. Sequenced material: PBMCs, mostly from graft donor cells, taken 360 days after TCRalphabeta/CD19-depleted stem cell transplant. The chain has TRBV27 and TRBJ2-3, with 7 bases lining up with TRBD1. The CDR3: CASLDRVGGTDTQYF. The DNA of the CDR3 is TGTGCCAGCCTAGACAGGGTGGGTGGCACAGATACGCAGTATTTT.